These 25 T cell receptor beta chains originate from one sample sequenced in a study of T cell responses to AZD1222 COVID-19 vaccine. Profiled with immunoSEQ multiplex PCR; TCRdb holds only in-frame clones, not every one. The table includes tens of thousands of clones, roughly 88% detected once. Source: peripheral blood, taken 28 days after the second AZD1222 dose. Receptor source: an adult who received the AZD1222 COVID-19 vaccine.

The genes are TRBV25-1 and TRBJ2-2, with D perhaps TRBD2 (5 bases). Germline assignment: CDR1 MGHDK and CDR2 SYGVNS. The CDR3 spans 13 residues. V shed 0 bases and J shed 6 bases, with 5 bases lying between them. The CDR3 sequence is CASSEYGAGELFF. In nucleotides, the CDR3 is TGTGCCAGCAGTGAATACGGGGCCGGGGAGCTGTTTTTT.

The chain has TRBV19 and TRBJ2-3, with 7 bases fitting TRBD2. CDR3 size: 15 residues. V lost 3 bases to trimming and J lost 5 bases; unmatched junction nucleotides: 8. From germline, CDR1 is LNHDA and CDR2 SQIVND (reference sequence). The CDR3, as DNA: TGTGCCAGTAGTATCAGCGGACTAGTTGTAGATACGCAGTATTTT. This codes for CASSISGLVVDTQYF.

The gene calls are TRBV2 and TRBJ2-7; D is perhaps TRBD2 (6 bases). The germline V and J ends were trimmed by 4 bases and 2 bases, with 12 bases remaining between them. The CDR3 runs 14 residues. The germline V gene encodes CDR1 SNHLY and CDR2 FYNNEI. CDR3 in DNA: TGTGCCAGCAGTGGGACCCTAGCGACCTACGAGCAGTACTTC. This gives the protein CASSGTLATYEQYF.

The chain links TRBV30 to TRBJ2-5; TRBD2 matches at 8 bases. The CDR3 sequence is 14 residues long. Germline trimming cut 5 bases from V and 4 bases from J; bases unmatched to any gene: 9. Germline-derived CDR1 and CDR2 are GTSNPN and SVGIG (reference sequence). The CDR3 region has the DNA TGTGCCTGGCGGGGGCGGGGGGCCCCAGAGACCCAGTACTTC. Encoded protein: CAWRGRGAPETQYF.

The table lists this clone with a count of one. This chain joins TRBV12-3 or TRBV12-4 and TRBJ1-1; D is unresolved. The CDR3 totals 13 residues. Trimming shortened V by 6 bases and J by 5 bases, and 13 bases separated the two germline ends. CDR3 DNA: TGTGCCAGCAGGGAGTCGTCGGGAACTGAAGCTTTCTTT. As protein: CASRESSGTEAFF.

The rearrangement uses TRBV4-2 and TRBJ1-4; TRBD1 matches 7 bases. The junction had 8 bases not matched to a gene; V was cut back by 0 bases and J by 1 base. In germline, CDR1 is LGHNA, CDR2 YNFKEQ. CDR3 length: 18 amino acids. This CDR3 is CASSQDDPRGQTNEKLFF. CDR3 bases: TGTGCCAGCAGCCAAGATGATCCAAGGGGGCAAACTAATGAAAAACTGTTTTTT.

The rearrangement uses TRBV5-1 and TRBJ2-1; either TRBD1 or TRBD2 may supply D (5 bases each). V was trimmed by 4 bases and J by 5 bases, leaving 16 bases between them. This CDR3 spans 15 amino acids. Per the germline V gene, CDR1 is SGHRS and CDR2 is YFSETQ. Here the CDR3 DNA reads TGCGCCAGCAGCGGTGGGACCGCCGGGGACAATGAGCAGTTCTTC. Translating gives CASSGGTAGDNEQFF. The full variable domain, with the rest looked up from reference TRBV5-1 and TRBJ2-1, is KAGVTQTPRYLIKTRGQQVTLSCSPISGHRSVSWYQQTPGQGLQFLFEYFSETQRNKGNFPGRFSGRQFSNSRSEMNVSTLELGDSALYLCASSGGTAGDNEQFFGPGTRLTVL.

The CDR3 is CASSLVQGQNEKLFF. The CDR3 nucleotides are TGTGCCAGCAGCTTGGTACAGGGGCAAAATGAAAAACTGTTTTTT. V gene TRBV5-5 combines with J gene TRBJ1-4; 7 bases match TRBD1. Germline CDR1 and CDR2: SGHKS and YYEKEE (reference sequence). The CDR3 has 15 amino acids. The V gene end was trimmed by 0 bases and the J gene end by 5 bases; junction bases not matched to a gene: 4.

The chain uses TRBV4-1 and TRBJ2-1; 8 bases fit TRBD1. V gave up 4 bases and J gave up 8 bases; unmatched junction bases: 13. Germline V lookup: CDR1 MGHRA, CDR2 YSYEKL. This CDR3 has 16 residues. Here the CDR3 reads CASSPGQGIYSDEQFF. The CDR3 coding sequence is TGCGCCAGCAGCCCTGGACAGGGTATCTATTCGGATGAGCAGTTCTTC.

In its sample, this clone was seen once. The V and J genes are TRBV4-2 and TRBJ2-2, with unresolved D. Germline V gives CDR1 LGHNA, CDR2 YNFKEQ. Trimming pared 0 bases from V and 0 bases from J, leaving 2 bases between. CDR3 length: 14 amino acids. In nucleotides, the CDR3 is TGTGCCAGCAGCCAAGACGCGAACACCGGGGAGCTGTTTTTT. It translates to CASSQDANTGELFF.

The chain joins TRBV9 to TRBJ2-3; D not resolved. The CDR3 extends over 13 amino acids. V was pared by 0 bases and J by 3 bases, with 5 bases between. Germline-derived CDR1 and CDR2 are SGDLS and YYNGEE. The CDR3 nucleotides read TGTGCCAGCAGCGTAGTGGGGACAGATACGCAGTATTTT. Amino acid sequence: CASSVVGTDTQYF.

This chain's CDR3 is CASSRGANTGELFF. CDR3 coding DNA: TGTGCCAGCTCCCGGGGGGCGAACACCGGGGAGCTGTTTTTT. The chain links TRBV18 to TRBJ2-2; 7 bases map to TRBD2. CDR3 size: 14 residues. V trimming: 6 bases; J trimming: 0 bases; junction bases outside the gene matches: 1. CDR1 is KGHSH, CDR2 LQKENI, per germline.

The rearrangement uses TRBV28 and TRBJ1-3; D is unclear. Trimming left V 7 bases short and J 2 bases short, with 6 bases between. Germline CDR1 and CDR2: MDHEN and SYDVKM. This CDR3 is 12 amino acids long. In nucleotides, the CDR3 is TGTGCCAGCAAAAGGGCTGGAAACACCATATATTTT. It translates to CASKRAGNTIYF.

The chain recombines TRBV27 with TRBJ2-5, with a weak D call TRBD2 (7 bases). CDR3 size: 15 residues. From germline, CDR1 is MNHEY and CDR2 SMNVEV (reference sequence). The ends were cut back, 2 bases at V and 2 bases at J, with 12 bases in the middle. Written as DNA, the CDR3 is TGTGCCAGCAGTTTACAGGGGAGGGGGCAAGAGACCCAGTACTTC. It translates to CASSLQGRGQETQYF.

The gene calls are TRBV25-1 and TRBJ1-5, with TRBD1 matching 10 bases. The V and J ends lost 3 bases and 3 bases, in that order; junction bases with no gene match: 2. In germline, CDR1 is MGHDK, CDR2 SYGVNS. The length of the CDR3 is 15 residues. In DNA, the CDR3 is TGTGCCAGCAGTGATAGACAGGGGGCCAATCAGCCCCAGCATTTT. It translates to CASSDRQGANQPQHF. Full variable domain (outside the CDR3, taken from reference TRBV25-1 and TRBJ1-5): EADIYQTPRYLVIGTGKKITLECSQTMGHDKMYWYQQDPGMELHLIHYSYGVNSTEKGDLSSESTVSRIRTEHFPLTLESARPSHTSQYLCASSDRQGANQPQHFGDGTRLSIL.

The chain couples TRBV25-1 to TRBJ2-1, with D perhaps matching TRBD1 (5 bases). The ends were cut back, 4 bases at V and 4 bases at J, with 8 bases in the middle. Germline V gene lookup returns CDR1 MGHDK and CDR2 SYGVNS. This CDR3 region has 13 residues. The CDR3 sequence: CASSVAGYNEQFF. CDR3 DNA: TGTGCCAGCAGTGTGGCAGGGTACAATGAGCAGTTCTTC.

The chain employs TRBV24-1 and TRBJ2-2; TRBD1 matches 8 bases. With V trimmed by 10 bases and J by 4 bases, 4 bases remained unmatched. This CDR3 region has 13 residues. Germline V gene data show CDR1 as KGHDR and CDR2 as SFDVKD. CDR3 protein: CATSDRATGELFF. The DNA for the CDR3 is TGTGCCACTTCGGACAGGGCCACCGGGGAGCTGTTTTTT.

This chain uses TRBV19 with TRBJ2-1, with D perhaps matching TRBD2 (7 bases). The CDR3 is made up of 15 amino acids. The germline CDR1 and CDR2 sequences are LNHDA and SQIVND (reference sequence). V was trimmed by 3 bases and J by 4 bases, leaving 13 bases between them. In nucleotides, the CDR3 is TGTGCCAGTAGTATCGAGGGGGGGCTTTACAATGAGCAGTTCTTC. This codes for CASSIEGGLYNEQFF.

The chain has TRBV19 and TRBJ2-6; 9 bases are a match to TRBD1. Germline V lookup: CDR1 LNHDA, CDR2 SQIVND (reference sequence). The V segment lost 6 bases and the J segment 4 bases; nucleotides outside the gene matches: 13. CDR3 length: 18 residues. CDR3: CASRRLTGGATGANVLTF. The DNA of the CDR3 is TGTGCCAGTAGAAGACTCACAGGGGGCGCGACGGGGGCCAACGTCCTGACTTTC.

V is TRBV7-9 and J is TRBJ1-1; TRBD1 might be the D (5 bases). V dropped 5 bases and J dropped 0 bases, with 10 bases sitting between them. The CDR3 loop spans 14 amino acids. The germline V gene encodes CDR1 SEHNR and CDR2 FQNEAQ (reference sequence). CDR3 protein: CASSATAMNTEAFF. CDR3 DNA: TGTGCCAGCAGCGCGACAGCTATGAACACTGAAGCTTTCTTT.

CDR3 amino acids: CAIGASGQETQYF. The CDR3 DNA is TGTGCCATCGGAGCTAGCGGACAAGAGACCCAGTACTTC. The chain recombines TRBV10-3 with TRBJ2-5, with 7 bases matching TRBD2. V shed 8 bases and J 2 bases; nucleotides not matched to a gene: 5. CDR3 length: 13 amino acids. Germline values: CDR1 ENHRY, CDR2 SYGVKD.

This clone was seen a handful of times. The V and J genes are TRBV3-1 (or the pseudogene TRBV3-2) and TRBJ1-1, with a possible D match to TRBD1 (6 bases). CDR1 and CDR2 from the germline V gene are LGHDT and YNNKEL (reference sequence). V lost 4 bases and J lost 12, with 18 bases in between. The CDR3 has 13 amino acids. The CDR3 sequence is CASSRGRGVESFF. CDR3 coding DNA: TGTGCCAGCAGCCGAGGCAGGGGTGTCGAGTCTTTCTTT.

CDR3 region: CASSFTGTSNEKLFF. The CDR3 DNA sequence: TGTGCCAGCAGCTTCACGGGGACATCTAATGAAAAACTGTTTTTT. V gene TRBV9 combines with J gene TRBJ1-4; the D gene is possibly TRBD1 (6 bases). Germline CDR1 and CDR2: SGDLS and YYNGEE. The length of the CDR3 is 15 residues. V gave up 4 bases and J gave up 3 bases, with 13 bases separating them.

This chain uses TRBV23-1 with TRBJ2-1; 7 bases line up with TRBD1. TRBV23-1 belongs to the ORF category, with a function that is uncertain. The CDR3 totals 17 residues. V was pared by 5 bases and J by 4 bases, with 14 bases of the junction left unmatched. DNA for the CDR3: TGCGCCAGCAGTTTGCCACATCGGGACAGACTATACAATGAGCAGTTCTTC. This gives the protein CASSLPHRDRLYNEQFF.

The chain uses TRBV30 and TRBJ1-2; D call uncertain. The V and J ends lost 4 bases and 0 bases respectively, with 21 bases between them. Germline V gene data show CDR1 as GTSNPN and CDR2 as SVGIG (reference sequence). This CDR3 has 17 residues. CDR3 residues: CAWIYDGSSGPNYGYTF. DNA of the CDR3: TGTGCCTGGATCTACGACGGCAGCTCCGGCCCTAACTATGGCTACACCTTC.